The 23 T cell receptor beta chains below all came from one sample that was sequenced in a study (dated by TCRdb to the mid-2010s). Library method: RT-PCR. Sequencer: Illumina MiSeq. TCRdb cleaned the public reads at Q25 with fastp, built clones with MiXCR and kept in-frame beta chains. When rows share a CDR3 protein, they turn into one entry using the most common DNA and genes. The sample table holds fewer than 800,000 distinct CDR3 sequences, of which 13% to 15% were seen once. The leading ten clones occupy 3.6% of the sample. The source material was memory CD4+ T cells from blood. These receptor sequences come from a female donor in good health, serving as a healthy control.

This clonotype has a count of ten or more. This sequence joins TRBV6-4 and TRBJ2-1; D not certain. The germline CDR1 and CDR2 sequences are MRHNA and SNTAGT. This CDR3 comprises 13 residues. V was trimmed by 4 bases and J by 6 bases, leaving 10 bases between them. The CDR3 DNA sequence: TGTGCCAGCAGTGCTGGACCCCCCAATGAGCAGTTCTTC. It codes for CASSAGPPNEQFF.

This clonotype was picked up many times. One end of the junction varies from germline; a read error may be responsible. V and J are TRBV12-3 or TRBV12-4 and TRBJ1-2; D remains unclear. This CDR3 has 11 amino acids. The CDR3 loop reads CASSLDYGYTF. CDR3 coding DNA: TGTGCCAGCAGTTTAGACTACGGCTACACCTTC.

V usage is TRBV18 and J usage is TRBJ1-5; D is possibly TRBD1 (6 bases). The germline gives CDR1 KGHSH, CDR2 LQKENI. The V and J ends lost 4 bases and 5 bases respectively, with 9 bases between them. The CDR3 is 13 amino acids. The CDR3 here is CASSLHRDQPQHF. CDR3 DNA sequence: TGTGCCAGCTCACTTCACAGGGATCAGCCCCAGCATTTT.

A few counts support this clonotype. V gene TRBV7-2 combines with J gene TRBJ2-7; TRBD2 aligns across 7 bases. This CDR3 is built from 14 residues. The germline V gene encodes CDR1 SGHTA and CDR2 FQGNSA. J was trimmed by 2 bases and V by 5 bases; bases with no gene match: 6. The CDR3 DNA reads TGTGCCAGCAGCACCCTAGCGGCTACCTACGAGCAGTACTTC. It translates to CASSTLAATYEQYF.

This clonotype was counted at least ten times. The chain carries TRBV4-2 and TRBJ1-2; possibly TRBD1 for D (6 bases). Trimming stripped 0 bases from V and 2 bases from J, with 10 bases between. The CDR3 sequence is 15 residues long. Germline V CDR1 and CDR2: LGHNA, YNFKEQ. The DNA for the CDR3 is TGTGCCAGCAGCCAAGATGTACAGGGCAACTATGGCTACACCTTC. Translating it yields CASSQDVQGNYGYTF.

The CDR3 loop reads CATSRDQVNEQFF. The DNA for the CDR3 is TGTGCCACCAGCAGAGATCAAGTGAATGAGCAGTTCTTC. The chain is built from TRBV15 and TRBJ2-1; D is ambiguous. The CDR3 length is 13 residues. Looked up from germline, CDR1 is LNHNV and CDR2 is YYDKDF (reference sequence). V lost 0 bases and J lost 7, with 7 bases in between.

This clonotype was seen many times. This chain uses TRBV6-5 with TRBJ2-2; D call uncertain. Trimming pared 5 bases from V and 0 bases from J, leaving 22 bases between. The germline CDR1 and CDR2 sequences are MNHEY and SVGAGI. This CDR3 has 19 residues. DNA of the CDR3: TGTGCCAGCAGTCACGACCAACCCGCGGTTCCGTCGAACACCGGGGAGCTGTTTTTT. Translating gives CASSHDQPAVPSNTGELFF.

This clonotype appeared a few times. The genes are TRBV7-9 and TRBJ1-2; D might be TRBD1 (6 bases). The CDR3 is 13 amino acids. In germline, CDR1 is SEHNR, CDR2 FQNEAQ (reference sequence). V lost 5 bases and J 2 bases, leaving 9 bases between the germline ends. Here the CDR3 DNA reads TGTGCCAGCAGCCGGACAGAAAACTATGGCTACACCTTC. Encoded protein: CASSRTENYGYTF.

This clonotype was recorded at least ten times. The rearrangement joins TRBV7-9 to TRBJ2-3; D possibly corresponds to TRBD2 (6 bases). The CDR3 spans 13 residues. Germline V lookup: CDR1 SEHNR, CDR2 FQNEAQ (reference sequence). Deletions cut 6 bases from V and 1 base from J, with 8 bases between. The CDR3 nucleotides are TGTGCCAGCAGTTCTAGCGGCACAGATACGCAGTATTTT. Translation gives CASSSSGTDTQYF. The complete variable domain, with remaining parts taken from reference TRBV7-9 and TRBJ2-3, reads DTGVSQNPRHKITKRGQNVTFRCDPISEHNRLYWYRQTLGQGPEFLTYFQNEAQLEKSRLLSDRFSAERPKGSFSTLEIQRTEQGDSAMYLCASSSSGTDTQYFGPGTRLTVL.

The CDR3 region has the DNA TGTGCCAGCGGTAAGGAGGGAGCTGTAGGAGAGACCCAGTACTTC. Translated: CASGKEGAVGETQYF. The rearrangement links TRBV9 to TRBJ2-5; possible D gene TRBD2, 6 bases. V was trimmed by 7 bases and J by 4 bases, leaving 20 bases between them. This CDR3 comprises 15 residues. Germline values: CDR1 SGDLS, CDR2 YYNGEE.

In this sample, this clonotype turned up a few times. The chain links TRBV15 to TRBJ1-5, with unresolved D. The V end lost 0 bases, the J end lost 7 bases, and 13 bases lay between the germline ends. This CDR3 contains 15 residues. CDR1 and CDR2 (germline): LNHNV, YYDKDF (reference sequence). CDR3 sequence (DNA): TGTGCCACCAGCAGAGATAGGGTCTCGGGGCAGCCCCAGCATTTT. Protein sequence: CATSRDRVSGQPQHF.

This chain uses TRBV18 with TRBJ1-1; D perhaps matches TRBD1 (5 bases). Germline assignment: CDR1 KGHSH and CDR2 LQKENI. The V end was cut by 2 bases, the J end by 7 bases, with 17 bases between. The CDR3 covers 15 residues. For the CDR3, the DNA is TGTGCCAGCTCACCAAGTCAGGGCCCCCGAGGTGAAGCTTTCTTT. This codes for CASSPSQGPRGEAFF.

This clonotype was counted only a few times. CDR3 bases: TGCAGTGCCAGCGGGGCCATGAGCAATCAGCCCCAGCATTTT. Translation: CSASGAMSNQPQHF. The V call is TRBV20-1, the J call TRBJ1-5; D perhaps matches TRBD1 (5 bases). CDR3 length equals 14 residues. CDR1 and CDR2 (germline): DFQATT, SNEGSKA (reference sequence). With 6 bases removed from V and 1 base from J, the gap between germline ends came to 13 bases.

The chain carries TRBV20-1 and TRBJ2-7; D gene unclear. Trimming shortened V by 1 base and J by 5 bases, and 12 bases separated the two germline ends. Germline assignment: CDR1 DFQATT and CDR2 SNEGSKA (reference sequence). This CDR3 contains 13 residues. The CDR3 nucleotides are TGCAGTGCTAGAGCGATCGGGTTACACGAGCAGTACTTC. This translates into CSARAIGLHEQYF.

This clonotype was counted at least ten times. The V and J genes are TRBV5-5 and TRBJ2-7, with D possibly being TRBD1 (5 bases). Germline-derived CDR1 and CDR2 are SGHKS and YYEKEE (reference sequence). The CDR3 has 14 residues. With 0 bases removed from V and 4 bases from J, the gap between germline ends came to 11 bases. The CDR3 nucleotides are TGTGCCAGCAGCTTGGTGGGCAGGGCTTACGAGCAGTACTTC. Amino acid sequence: CASSLVGRAYEQYF.

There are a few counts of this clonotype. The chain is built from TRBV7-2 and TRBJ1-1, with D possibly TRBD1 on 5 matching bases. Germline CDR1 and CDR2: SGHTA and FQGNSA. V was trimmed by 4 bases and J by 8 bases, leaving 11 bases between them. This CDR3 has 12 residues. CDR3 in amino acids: CASSSPGREAFF. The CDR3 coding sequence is TGTGCCAGCAGCTCACCGGGACGGGAAGCTTTCTTT.

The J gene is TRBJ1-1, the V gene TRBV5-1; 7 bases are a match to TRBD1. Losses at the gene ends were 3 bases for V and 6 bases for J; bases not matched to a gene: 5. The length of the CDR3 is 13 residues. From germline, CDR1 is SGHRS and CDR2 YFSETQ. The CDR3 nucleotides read TGCGCCAGCAGCTCAGGGGGGATGTCTGAAGCTTTCTTT. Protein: CASSSGGMSEAFF.

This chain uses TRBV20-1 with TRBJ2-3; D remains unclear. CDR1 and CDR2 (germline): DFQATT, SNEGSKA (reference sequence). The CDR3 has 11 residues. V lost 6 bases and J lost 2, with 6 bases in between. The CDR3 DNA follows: TGCAGTGCGGGAACCACAGATACGCAGTATTTT. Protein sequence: CSAGTTDTQYF.

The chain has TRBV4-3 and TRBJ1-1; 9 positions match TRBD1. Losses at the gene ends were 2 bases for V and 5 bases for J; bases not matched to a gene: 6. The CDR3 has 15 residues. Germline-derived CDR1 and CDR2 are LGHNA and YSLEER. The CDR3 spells CASSQPGQGWTEAFF. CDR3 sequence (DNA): TGCGCCAGCAGCCAACCGGGACAGGGATGGACTGAAGCTTTCTTT.

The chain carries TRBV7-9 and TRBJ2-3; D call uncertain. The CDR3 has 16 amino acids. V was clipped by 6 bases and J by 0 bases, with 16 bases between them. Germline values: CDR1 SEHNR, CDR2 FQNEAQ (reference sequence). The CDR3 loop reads CASSWSAVASTDTQYF. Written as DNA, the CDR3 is TGTGCCAGCAGTTGGAGCGCAGTTGCTAGCACAGATACGCAGTATTTT.

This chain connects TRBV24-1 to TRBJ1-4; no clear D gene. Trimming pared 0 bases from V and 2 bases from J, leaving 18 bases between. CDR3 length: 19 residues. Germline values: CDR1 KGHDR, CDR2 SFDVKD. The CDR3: CATSDLLPGEGGTNEKLFF. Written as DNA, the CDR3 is TGTGCCACCAGTGATTTGCTCCCCGGGGAAGGAGGGACTAATGAAAAACTGTTTTTT.

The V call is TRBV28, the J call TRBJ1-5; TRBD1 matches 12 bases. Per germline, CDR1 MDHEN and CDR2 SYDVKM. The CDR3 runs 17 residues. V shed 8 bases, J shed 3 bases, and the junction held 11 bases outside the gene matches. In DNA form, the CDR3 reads TGTGCCAGCCTCGGGGACAGGGGGCGAAGTACCAATCAGCCCCAGCATTTT. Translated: CASLGDRGRSTNQPQHF.

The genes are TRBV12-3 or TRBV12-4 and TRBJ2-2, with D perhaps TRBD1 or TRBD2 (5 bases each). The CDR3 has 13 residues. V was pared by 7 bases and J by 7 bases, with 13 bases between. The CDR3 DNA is TGTGCCAGCAAGTGGGGGTATAACGGGGAGCTGTTTTTT. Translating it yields CASKWGYNGELFF.